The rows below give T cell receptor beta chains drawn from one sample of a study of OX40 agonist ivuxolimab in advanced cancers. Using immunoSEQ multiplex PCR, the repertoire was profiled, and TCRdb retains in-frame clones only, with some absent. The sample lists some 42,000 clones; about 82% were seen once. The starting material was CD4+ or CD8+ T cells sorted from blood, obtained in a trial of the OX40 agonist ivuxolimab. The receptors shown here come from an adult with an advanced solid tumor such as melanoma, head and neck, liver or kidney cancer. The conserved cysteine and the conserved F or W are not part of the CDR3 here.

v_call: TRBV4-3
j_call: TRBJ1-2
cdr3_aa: ASSQEQDSNYGYT

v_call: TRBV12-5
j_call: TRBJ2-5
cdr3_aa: ARLGTGRQETQY

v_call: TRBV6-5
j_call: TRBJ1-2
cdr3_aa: ASSWGQGSVYGYT

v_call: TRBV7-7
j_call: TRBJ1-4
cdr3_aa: ASSPGTGVEEKLF

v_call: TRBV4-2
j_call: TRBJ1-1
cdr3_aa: ASSQDPRGENTEAF

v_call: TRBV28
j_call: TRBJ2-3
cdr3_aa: ASSSRRGSTQY

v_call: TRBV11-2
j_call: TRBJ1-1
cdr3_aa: ASSFGTGNTEAF

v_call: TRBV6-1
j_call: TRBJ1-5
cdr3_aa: ASRKDSYSNQPQH

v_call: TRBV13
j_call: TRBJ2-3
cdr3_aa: ASSVKLGESDTQY

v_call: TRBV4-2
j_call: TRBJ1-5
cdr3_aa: ASSQSRQAINQPQH

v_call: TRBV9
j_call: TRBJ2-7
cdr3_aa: ASSPGQNSYEQY

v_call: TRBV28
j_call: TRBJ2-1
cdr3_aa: ASSPTGQNEQF

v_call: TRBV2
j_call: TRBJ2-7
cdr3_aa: ASSERGSGGGYEQY

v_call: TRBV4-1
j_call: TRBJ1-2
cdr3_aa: ASSQEPRTRGNYGYT

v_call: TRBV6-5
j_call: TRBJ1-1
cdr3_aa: ASSYAYSQIAEAF